This T cell receptor (beta chain) was documented in a study of neoadjuvant anti-PD-1 for oral cavity cancer. Findings of the study overall: Non-responders to neoadjuvant nivolumab had significantly more clonal PBMC T cells than responders.

As for this clone: Its antigen is currently unknown.

Losses at the gene ends were 5 bases for V and 2 bases for J; bases not matched to a gene: 10. This CDR3 region has 16 residues. Per germline, CDR1 SGHTA and CDR2 FQGNSA. TCRdb's table, derived via immunoSEQ multiplex PCR, lists solely in-frame clones and lacks some. The sample records fewer than 70,000 clones, around 80% being singletons. These newly diagnosed stage II-IVA oral cavity squamous cell carcinoma patients had no prior systemic or radiation treatment. The input for sequencing was PBMCs, taken before nivolumab (anti-PD-1) treatment. The source of this sequence is a person between 35 and 79 years old with oral cavity squamous cell carcinoma. The chain joins TRBV7-2 to TRBJ2-7; 9 nucleotides match TRBD1. CDR3 in DNA: TGTGCCAGCAGCCTGGAAGGGGGACAGGGCACCTACGAGCAGTACTTC. This encodes CASSLEGGQGTYEQYF. Variable domain in full (rest from reference TRBV7-2 and TRBJ2-7): GAGVSQSPSNKVTEKGKDVELRCDPISGHTALYWYRQSLGQGLEFLIYFQGNSAPDKSGLPSDRFSAERTGGSVSTLTIQRTQQEDSAVYLCASSLEGGQGTYEQYFGPGTRLTVT.